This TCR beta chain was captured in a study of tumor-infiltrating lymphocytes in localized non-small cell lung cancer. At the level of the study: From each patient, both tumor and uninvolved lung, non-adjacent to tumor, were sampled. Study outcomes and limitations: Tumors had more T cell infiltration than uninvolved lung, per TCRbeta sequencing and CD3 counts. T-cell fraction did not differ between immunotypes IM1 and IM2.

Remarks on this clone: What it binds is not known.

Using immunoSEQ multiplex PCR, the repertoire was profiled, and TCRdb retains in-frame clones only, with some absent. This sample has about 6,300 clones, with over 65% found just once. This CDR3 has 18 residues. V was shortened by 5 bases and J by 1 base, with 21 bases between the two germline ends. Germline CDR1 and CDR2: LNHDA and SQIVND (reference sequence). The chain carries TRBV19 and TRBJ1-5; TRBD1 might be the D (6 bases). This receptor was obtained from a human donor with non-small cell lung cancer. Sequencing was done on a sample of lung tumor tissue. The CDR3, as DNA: TGTGCCAGTAGTCCCCCCCATCTGGGGGGCGCGAGCAATCAGCCCCAGCATTTT. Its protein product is CASSPPHLGGASNQPQHF.